One and the same sample provided the 18 T cell receptor beta chains below, sequenced in a study of blood T cell repertoires in COVID-19. Here immunoSEQ multiplex PCR was the method, and the copy in TCRdb shows in-frame clones only, minus some. Of about 220,000 clones detected, 75% to 85% appear once; the ten largest clones hold roughly 13%. The sample comprised peripheral blood. The origin of the receptors is a human donor in a cohort sampled during active COVID-19.

For the CDR3, the DNA is TGTGCCAGCAGCTTATCTGGCAGGCGGCAGCGGGGGGGATCCTACGAGCAGTACTTC. It encodes CASSLSGRRQRGGSYEQYF. V is TRBV7-2 and J is TRBJ2-7, with TRBD2 identical over 10 bases. The V and J ends lost 2 bases and 1 base, in that order; junction bases with no gene match: 14. Germline-derived CDR1 and CDR2 are SGHTA and FQGNSA. The CDR3 totals 19 residues.

The rearrangement joins TRBV7-9 to TRBJ1-2; TRBD1 matches at 7 bases. The CDR3 covers 15 residues. V lost 5 bases and J lost 4; bases outside the gene matches: 10. Germline values: CDR1 SEHNR, CDR2 FQNEAQ (reference sequence). CDR3 sequence: CASSPRQGGSYGYTF. DNA of the CDR3: TGTGCCAGCAGCCCTCGACAGGGAGGCTCCTATGGCTACACCTTC.

The chain combines TRBV11-2 with TRBJ2-1; 7 bases agree with TRBD1. Germline V gene lookup returns CDR1 SGHAT and CDR2 FQNNGV. Germline trimming cut 6 bases from V and 1 base from J; bases unmatched to any gene: 9. This CDR3 contains 16 residues. The CDR3: CASRLLRGRSYNEQFF. The CDR3 nucleotides are TGTGCCAGCAGGTTATTGAGGGGGCGGTCCTACAATGAGCAGTTCTTC.

This clone was seen only once. V gene TRBV19 combines with J gene TRBJ1-2, with D tentatively TRBD1 (5 bases). Between the trimmed V and J ends, which lost 3 bases and 4 bases, there was a span of 9 bases. The CDR3 length is 13 residues. Germline V gene data show CDR1 as LNHDA and CDR2 as SQIVND (reference sequence). CDR3 amino acids: CASSIPGIYGYTF. The CDR3 DNA follows: TGTGCCAGTAGTATCCCAGGGATCTATGGCTACACCTTC.

Many counts were recorded for this clone. CDR3: CAIGGTGNEQFF. CDR3 sequence (DNA): TGTGCCATCGGCGGGACGGGCAATGAGCAGTTCTTC. The genes are TRBV10-3 and TRBJ2-1; a weak D match, TRBD2 (6 bases). V shed 8 bases and J shed 6 bases, with 11 bases lying between them. Germline CDR1 and CDR2: ENHRY and SYGVKD. This CDR3 has 12 amino acids.

This clone came up a few times. The chain couples TRBV28 to TRBJ2-4; D possibly corresponds to TRBD2 (7 bases). CDR1 MDHEN and CDR2 SYDVKM come from the germline V gene. Trimming removed 5 bases at V and 9 bases at J, with 14 bases between. This CDR3 is built from 13 residues. CDR3 in DNA: TGTGCCAGCAGTAGGGGGGGCGTGGGCATTCAGTACTTC. It yields the protein CASSRGGVGIQYF.

The chain recombines TRBV20-1 with TRBJ2-1; 7 bases are a match to TRBD2. The CDR3 has 13 residues. Losses at the gene ends were 6 bases for V and 5 bases for J; bases not matched to a gene: 7. Germline V gene data show CDR1 as DFQATT and CDR2 as SNEGSKA (reference sequence). Here the CDR3 reads CSASFGGNNEQFF. The CDR3, as DNA: TGCAGTGCCAGTTTCGGGGGGAACAATGAGCAGTTCTTC.

The V call is TRBV28, the J call TRBJ1-4; D call uncertain. Trimming pared 3 bases from V and 7 bases from J, leaving 21 bases between. Germline CDR1 reads MDHEN; CDR2 reads SYDVKM. This CDR3 spans 17 amino acids. The CDR3 DNA is TGTGCCAGCAGTTTCCCCTCTTACAGATCGAGAAGTGAAAAACTGTTTTTT. Protein sequence: CASSFPSYRSRSEKLFF. Full variable domain (outside the CDR3, taken from reference TRBV28 and TRBJ1-4): DVKVTQSSRYLVKRTGEKVFLECVQDMDHENMFWYRQDPGLGLRLIYFSYDVKMKEKGDIPEGYSVSREKKERFSLILESASTNQTSMYLCASSFPSYRSRSEKLFFGSGTQLSVL.

The genes are TRBV27 and TRBJ2-1, with D possibly matching TRBD1 (6 bases). The CDR3 runs 16 residues. Trimming stripped 5 bases from V and 4 bases from J, with 18 bases between. Germline CDR1 and CDR2: MNHEY and SMNVEV (reference sequence). CDR3: CASSPRTRRGYNEQFF. CDR3 in DNA: TGTGCCAGCAGTCCCCGCACACGTAGGGGGTACAATGAGCAGTTCTTC.

CDR3 nucleotides: TGTGCTAGTGGTAGGGACATCACATCGCAGTTCTTC. Encoded protein: CASGRDITSQFF. The V and J genes are TRBV12-5 and TRBJ2-1; weak D call: TRBD1 (6 bases). The V gene's germline CDR1 is LGHNT and CDR2 FRNRAP. The CDR3 totals 12 residues. Between the trimmed V and J ends, which lost 5 bases and 12 bases, there was a span of 14 bases.

The V and J genes are TRBV5-6 and TRBJ2-3, with TRBD2 matching 7 bases. Germline V CDR1 and CDR2: SGHDT, YYEEEE. The CDR3 is made up of 14 amino acids. V was clipped by 4 bases and J by 6 bases; unmatched bases: 8. CDR3 coding DNA: TGTGCCAGCAGCCGGGGGGACGGGGCGGATACGCAGTATTTT. Protein product: CASSRGDGADTQYF.

This clone has just a few counts. This sequence joins TRBV11-2 and TRBJ2-7, with a possible D match to TRBD2 (6 bases). Trimming pared 0 bases from V and 4 bases from J, leaving 7 bases between. The CDR3 extends over 13 amino acids. Germline values: CDR1 SGHAT, CDR2 FQNNGV. Here the CDR3 reads CASSLDGGYEQYF. The CDR3, as DNA: TGTGCCAGCAGCTTAGATGGAGGGTACGAGCAGTACTTC.

The rearrangement links TRBV5-6 to TRBJ2-1; 7 nucleotides match TRBD2. The germline gives CDR1 SGHDT, CDR2 YYEEEE. The CDR3 covers 15 residues. V lost 2 bases to trimming and J lost 5 bases; unmatched junction nucleotides: 7. The CDR3 region has the DNA TGTGCCAGCAGCTTTGTTCGGGGGGAGGACAATGAGCAGTTCTTC. This encodes CASSFVRGEDNEQFF. Variable domain in full (rest from reference TRBV5-6 and TRBJ2-1): DAGVTQSPTHLIKTRGQQVTLRCSPKSGHDTVSWYQQALGQGPQFIFQYYEEEERQRGNFPDRFSGHQFPNYSSELNVNALLLGDSALYLCASSFVRGEDNEQFFGPGTRLTVL.

The chain carries TRBV19 and TRBJ1-5, with 9 bases that match TRBD1. The germline V gene encodes CDR1 LNHDA and CDR2 SQIVND (reference sequence). The CDR3 loop spans 16 amino acids. Trimming at V came to 6 bases and at J to 3 bases, leaving 9 bases not matched to a gene. In nucleotides, the CDR3 is TGTGCCAGTAGACCTCCGGGACAGGGCCCCAATCAGCCCCAGCATTTT. Protein product: CASRPPGQGPNQPQHF.

CDR3 in DNA: TGTGCCACCAGTCCCGTACTAGCGGGCGGATCGGATACGCAGTATTTT. Translated: CATSPVLAGGSDTQYF. The rearrangement uses TRBV24-1 and TRBJ2-3, with 9 bases that match TRBD2. From germline, CDR1 is KGHDR and CDR2 SFDVKD. With 6 bases clipped from V and 6 bases from J, the junction kept 12 bases outside the gene matches. The CDR3 is 16 residues long.

The rearrangement uses TRBV7-2 and TRBJ2-6; tentatively, D is TRBD2 (6 bases). Trimming pared 1 base from V and 4 bases from J, leaving 17 bases between. Germline V gives CDR1 SGHTA, CDR2 FQGNSA. This CDR3 has 18 residues. For the CDR3, the DNA is TGTGCCAGCAGCTTAGATCCCCCGGGACTGGGGGGGGCCAACGTCCTGACTTTC. Protein sequence: CASSLDPPGLGGANVLTF.

CDR3 amino acids: CASSPTYEAGVEQYF. CDR3 nucleotide sequence: TGTGCCAGCAGTCCTACTTACGAAGCGGGGGTCGAGCAGTACTTC. The chain uses TRBV27 and TRBJ2-7, with 8 bases aligning to TRBD2. Germline V gives CDR1 MNHEY, CDR2 SMNVEV (reference sequence). The CDR3 contains 15 residues. Germline trimming cut 5 bases from V and 6 bases from J; bases unmatched to any gene: 12.

The gene calls are TRBV6-1 and TRBJ2-1; D call uncertain. Trimming cost V 4 bases and J 0 bases, with 16 bases left between them. From germline, CDR1 is MNHNS and CDR2 SASEGT. The CDR3 extends over 17 amino acids. The CDR3 loop reads CASSGSSRISSYNEQFF. DNA for the CDR3: TGTGCCAGCAGTGGGTCGTCTAGGATAAGCTCCTACAATGAGCAGTTCTTC.